This note documents a single T cell receptor beta chain sequence. The sample is drawn from a study of identical twins. From the 5' RACE reads, TCRdb called clonotypes with MiXCR, one entry per CDR3 protein. Among a few hundred thousand distinct CDR3 sequences, 20% to 30% were seen once, and the ten largest hold 2.9%. Trimming took off 0 bases at V and 0 bases at J, with 13 bases between the two ends. CDR1 and CDR2 from the germline V gene are SGDLS and YYNGEE. This CDR3 has 17 amino acids. These data also formed part of another study, on T cells expressing NK-cell markers. That publication notes: About 1.0-8% of CD8+ T cells in more than 5 donors belonged to dominant NKG2C+ clonotypes.

The J gene is TRBJ1-3, the V gene TRBV9, with a tentative D call TRBD1 (6 bases). The sequencing input was CD4+ T cells sorted from blood. This TCR was sampled from a woman between 18 and 30 years old in good health. In nucleotides, the CDR3 is TGTGCCAGCAGCGTAGCCCTCGACAGGCTCTCTGGAAACACCATATATTTT. It yields the protein CASSVALDRLSGNTIYF.